This T cell receptor beta chain emerged from a study of T-cell reconstitution after alpha-beta-depleted transplantation in children. This clonotype was observed a few times. After removal of 5 bases from V and 4 bases from J, the junction contained 4 bases not matched to a gene. The CDR3 totals 13 residues. Germline CDR1 LNHDA, CDR2 SQIVND (reference sequence). Unique molecular identifiers were incorporated into the prepared TCRbeta library. Using its own MiXCR run on the PCR reads, TCRdb lists one record per CDR3 protein. The table includes a few hundred thousand distinct CDR3 sequences, approximately 10% detected once.

The TCR comes from a human donor who donated a stem cell graft to a child with acute myeloid leukemia. The sample was PBMCs from the stem cell graft donor, taken from the stem cell graft. The rearrangement joins TRBV19 to TRBJ1-1; TRBD1 aligns across 7 bases. The CDR3 spells CASSRGGATEAFF. DNA for the CDR3: TGTGCCAGTAGTCGAGGGGGCGCCACTGAAGCTTTCTTT.